Following are 32 T cell receptor beta chains from one sample sequenced in a study of spatial heterogeneity in lung cancer. Time point of the sample: sample taken at primary tumor resection. Unsorted tumor, nontumor lung tissue or cryopreserved PBMC supplied the whole RNA. Each CDR3 protein gets one entry after TCRdb re-called the 5' RACE reads with MiXCR. The data contain about 48,000 distinct CDR3 sequences, approximately 5.3% of them seen just once; the ten biggest clones take up more than 9.5%. The source material was PBMCs, sampled at surgery. These receptors were collected from a male donor with early-stage non-small cell lung cancer.

This clonotype counts as medium-sized (0.01 to 0.1%). J is TRBJ1-1 and V is TRBV3-1; D remains ambiguous. Germline CDR1 and CDR2: LGHDT and YNNKEL (reference sequence). This CDR3 has 14 amino acids. The V end lost 6 bases, the J end lost 0 bases, and 11 bases lay between the germline ends. CDR3 sequence reads: CASSPDGMNTEAFF. The DNA for the CDR3 is TGTGCCAGCAGTCCGGACGGCATGAACACTGAAGCTTTCTTT. The complete variable domain, with remaining parts taken from reference TRBV3-1 and TRBJ1-1, reads DTAVSQTPKYLVTQMGNDKSIKCEQNLGHDTMYWYKQDSKKFLKIMFSYNNKELIINETVPNRFSPKSPDKAHLNLHINSLELGDSAVYFCASSPDGMNTEAFFGQGTRLTVV.

This clonotype was found many times. V is TRBV10-3 and J is TRBJ2-2; 10 bases map to TRBD2. The CDR3 runs to 16 residues. With V trimmed by 3 bases and J by 6 bases, 7 bases remained unmatched. Germline V gene sequence: CDR1 ENHRY, CDR2 SYGVKD. Here the CDR3 reads CAISDWLAGEAGELFF. DNA for the CDR3: TGTGCCATCAGTGATTGGCTAGCGGGAGAGGCCGGGGAGCTGTTTTTT.

This clonotype was counted between two and nine times. The J gene is TRBJ1-1, the V gene TRBV27; TRBD1 agrees at 10 bases. Germline CDR1 reads MNHEY; CDR2 reads SMNVEV (reference sequence). With 5 bases clipped from V and 3 bases from J, the junction kept 15 bases outside the gene matches. This CDR3 has 18 amino acids. The DNA of the CDR3 is TGTGCCAGCAGTCCCAGTCCCGGGACAGGGGCCGGGGACACTGAAGCTTTCTTT. Translated, it gives CASSPSPGTGAGDTEAFF.

This clonotype has ten or more counts. This rearrangement joins TRBV29-1 to TRBJ2-5; D is possibly TRBD2 (6 bases). This CDR3 has 16 amino acids. Trimming cost V 4 bases and J 0 bases, with 18 bases left between them. Germline V CDR1 and CDR2: SQVTM, ANQGSEA. The CDR3 spells CSVAGVGVQDQETQYF. Written as DNA, the CDR3 is TGCAGCGTTGCGGGGGTTGGGGTCCAGGACCAAGAGACCCAGTACTTC.

The chain links TRBV6-5 to TRBJ2-7; 8 nucleotides align to TRBD1. V was clipped by 5 bases and J by 6 bases; unmatched bases: 3. Per the germline V gene, CDR1 is MNHEY and CDR2 is SVGAGI. This CDR3 comprises 12 residues. CDR3 sequence (DNA): TGTGCCAGCAGTCGGACAGGGTTCGAGCAGTACTTC. Amino acid sequence: CASSRTGFEQYF.

The CDR3: CASSLDNTGELFF. For the CDR3, the DNA is TGTGCCAGCAGTTTGGATAACACCGGGGAGCTGTTTTTT. The chain carries TRBV27 and TRBJ2-2; no firm D call. The CDR3 spans 13 residues. The germline V gene has CDR1 MNHEY and CDR2 SMNVEV (reference sequence). Trimming took off 3 bases at V and 2 bases at J, with 4 bases between the two ends.

J is TRBJ2-1 and V is TRBV7-9, with TRBD2 identical over 13 bases. Germline trimming cut 7 bases from V and 10 bases from J; bases unmatched to any gene: 10. This CDR3 region has 15 residues. Germline-derived CDR1 and CDR2 are SEHNR and FQNEAQ (reference sequence). CDR3 protein: CASIPPTSGRLEQFF. CDR3 nucleotide sequence: TGTGCCAGCATCCCTCCGACTAGCGGGAGGCTGGAGCAGTTCTTC.

This clonotype has ten or more counts. This chain joins TRBV5-4 and TRBJ2-1; 10 bases agree with TRBD2. With V trimmed by 2 bases and J by 3 bases, 5 bases remained unmatched. Germline V gene sequence: CDR1 SGHNT, CDR2 YYREEE (reference sequence). CDR3 length equals 16 residues. CDR3 in DNA: TGTGCCAGCAGCTTCCCAGCTAGCGGGGGCTACAATGAGCAGTTCTTC. Residues: CASSFPASGGYNEQFF.

This clonotype has a count of ten or more. The chain carries TRBV29-1 and TRBJ2-1, with TRBD2 as a possible D gene (5 bases). In germline, CDR1 is SQVTM, CDR2 ANQGSEA. The V and J ends lost 4 bases and 11 bases respectively, with 15 bases between them. The CDR3 consists of 12 residues. The CDR3 nucleotides read TGCAGCGTTGGCCCCCTGGGCGGGCAGCAGTTCTTC. As protein: CSVGPLGGQQFF.

This clonotype was seen repeatedly, ten times or more. This chain joins TRBV15 and TRBJ1-1; no firm D call. The ends were cut back, 0 bases at V and 2 bases at J, with 10 bases in the middle. From germline, CDR1 is LNHNV and CDR2 YYDKDF (reference sequence). The CDR3 contains 15 residues. The CDR3 here is CATSRDTVPNTEAFF. CDR3 nucleotides: TGTGCCACCAGCAGAGATACGGTCCCCAACACTGAAGCTTTCTTT.

This clonotype has a count of ten or more. This rearrangement joins TRBV19 to TRBJ1-5; TRBD1 might be the D (5 bases). The CDR3 length is 13 residues. Trimming left V 3 bases short and J 5 bases short, with 8 bases between. From germline, CDR1 is LNHDA and CDR2 SQIVND (reference sequence). The CDR3 loop is CASSIDRHQPQHF. In DNA form, the CDR3 reads TGTGCCAGTAGTATTGACAGACATCAGCCCCAGCATTTT. Complete variable domain (other parts from reference TRBV19 and TRBJ1-5): DGGITQSPKYLFRKEGQNVTLSCEQNLNHDAMYWYRQDPGQGLRLIYYSQIVNDFQKGDIAEGYSVSREKKESFPLTVTSAQKNPTAFYLCASSIDRHQPQHFGDGTRLSIL.

As regards this clonotype: A clone one base away is much larger, so this may be a read error. The chain uses TRBV21-1 and TRBJ2-7. TRBV21-1 has pseudogene status. The CDR3 length is 10 residues. The CDR3 protein is CASSTIEQYF. The CDR3 DNA reads as TGTGCCAGCAGCACCATAGAGCAGTACTTC.

In its sample, this clonotype was seen many times. The chain joins TRBV2 to TRBJ2-2, with a possible D match to TRBD1 (5 bases). V dropped 7 bases and J dropped 6 bases, with 15 bases sitting between them. CDR3 size: 14 residues. Germline CDR1 is SNHLY and CDR2 is FYNNEI. CDR3 residues: CASIQGLASGELFF. The DNA of the CDR3 is TGTGCCAGCATCCAGGGCCTGGCCTCCGGGGAGCTGTTTTTT.

This clonotype was detected a few times. The chain carries TRBV19 and TRBJ1-4; 7 bases line up with TRBD1. The germline V gene has CDR1 LNHDA and CDR2 SQIVND (reference sequence). CDR3 length: 19 amino acids. V gave up 3 bases and J gave up 2 bases; unmatched junction bases: 15. DNA of the CDR3: TGTGCCAGTAGTATGACCCCGCGGACAGGTAGTTCCACTAATGAAAAACTGTTTTTT. Amino acid sequence: CASSMTPRTGSSTNEKLFF.

This clonotype was detected ten times or more. The rearrangement links TRBV12-3 or TRBV12-4 to TRBJ2-7; TRBD2 matches 7 bases. V shed 6 bases, J shed 6 bases, and the junction held 11 bases outside the gene matches. The CDR3 spans 14 residues. CDR3 DNA sequence: TGTGCCAGCAGCTCCGAAGGGAGGGTATTCGAGCAGTACTTC. Protein: CASSSEGRVFEQYF.

This clonotype was detected ten times or more. The chain employs TRBV18 and TRBJ2-5; D remains ambiguous. The CDR3 is 14 amino acids. Germline values: CDR1 KGHSH, CDR2 LQKENI. Trimming shortened V by 0 bases and J by 2 bases, and 7 bases separated the two germline ends. Written as DNA, the CDR3 is TGTGCCAGCTCACCACCAGGGCAGCAAGAGACCCAGTACTTC. Protein product: CASSPPGQQETQYF.

In this sample, this clonotype turned up many times. The rearrangement joins TRBV19 to TRBJ1-1, with 8 bases that match TRBD1. From germline, CDR1 is LNHDA and CDR2 SQIVND (reference sequence). This CDR3 is 13 amino acids long. The trim removed 8 bases at V and 6 bases at J, leaving 8 bases unmatched. The chain's CDR3 is CASRPGTGAEAFF. In DNA form, the CDR3 reads TGTGCCAGTCGACCTGGGACAGGCGCTGAAGCTTTCTTT. The entire variable domain, with the rest obtained from reference TRBV19 and TRBJ1-1, is as follows: DGGITQSPKYLFRKEGQNVTLSCEQNLNHDAMYWYRQDPGQGLRLIYYSQIVNDFQKGDIAEGYSVSREKKESFPLTVTSAQKNPTAFYLCASRPGTGAEAFFGQGTRLTVV.

This clonotype has a handful of counts. The J gene is TRBJ2-2, the V gene TRBV12-3 or TRBV12-4; D is undetermined. V was cut by 6 bases and J by 6 bases, with 14 bases left in between. This CDR3 is built from 14 residues. This CDR3 reads CASSPTLGAGELFF. The CDR3, as DNA: TGTGCCAGCAGCCCAACTTTGGGCGCCGGGGAGCTGTTTTTT.

This clonotype was observed at least ten times. The rearrangement joins TRBV6-1 to TRBJ2-6; D remains ambiguous. Germline-derived CDR1 and CDR2 are MNHNS and SASEGT. With 11 bases removed from V and 0 bases from J, the gap between germline ends came to 14 bases. This CDR3 spans 15 amino acids. The CDR3 nucleotides read TGTGCCGCGGTGCCACAGCACTCTGGGGCCAACGTCCTGACTTTC. This codes for CAAVPQHSGANVLTF.

This clonotype was seen many times. The chain combines TRBV10-3 with TRBJ2-1; TRBD2 agrees at 8 bases. The CDR3 is made up of 13 amino acids. Trimming took 7 bases from V and 5 from J; bases not matched to a gene: 4. Per germline, CDR1 ENHRY and CDR2 SYGVKD. The CDR3 nucleotides are TGTGCCATCACACGGGAGGGCCACAATGAGCAGTTCTTC. It codes for CAITREGHNEQFF.

This clonotype occurred many times. The V gene is TRBV7-2, the J gene TRBJ2-7, with 12 bases aligning to TRBD2. This CDR3 comprises 14 residues. Germline V lookup: CDR1 SGHTA, CDR2 FQGNSA. The trim removed 3 bases at V and 6 bases at J, leaving 3 bases unmatched. DNA for the CDR3: TGTGCCAGCAGCTTCGGACTAGCGGGATCCGAGCAGTACTTC. Amino acid sequence: CASSFGLAGSEQYF.

This clonotype came up many times. This chain uses TRBV9 with TRBJ2-2; D remains unclear. Per germline, CDR1 SGDLS and CDR2 YYNGEE. CDR3 length equals 12 residues. V dropped 4 bases and J dropped 7 bases, with 8 bases sitting between them. The CDR3 DNA follows: TGTGCCAGCAGCACTCGACTCGGGGAGCTGTTTTTT. Residues: CASSTRLGELFF.

Ten or more counts support this clonotype. CDR3 sequence: CASSKKRGGNIQYF. As DNA, the CDR3 is TGTGCCAGCAGCAAAAAGAGGGGGGGAAACATTCAGTACTTC. This chain uses TRBV21-1 with TRBJ2-4; the table's D call of TRBD1 was not tested on the DNA. TRBV21-1 is marked as a pseudogene. This CDR3 contains 14 residues.

Worth noting for this clonotype: This sequence may be a read error, since a much larger clone differs from it by one base. This rearrangement joins TRBV7-6 to TRBJ2-5; no reliable D call. The CDR3 has 14 amino acids. CDR1 and CDR2 (germline): SGHVS, FNYEAQ. V was trimmed by 0 bases and J by 1 base, leaving 6 bases between them. The chain's CDR3 is CASSLAATQETQYF. As DNA, the CDR3 is TGTGCCAGCAGCTTAGCGGCGACCCAAGAGACCCAGTACTTC.

The chain recombines TRBV28 with TRBJ2-7; TRBD1 matches at 7 bases. Germline lookup yields CDR1 MDHEN and CDR2 SYDVKM. The CDR3 extends over 13 amino acids. V was clipped by 6 bases and J by 2 bases; unmatched bases: 4. The CDR3 DNA is TGTGCCAGCAGGGCCGGGACAGCCTACGAGCAGTACTTC. Protein sequence: CASRAGTAYEQYF.

This clonotype has a count of ten or more. V gene TRBV20-1 combines with J gene TRBJ2-7, with D tentatively TRBD1 or TRBD2 (5 bases each). Trimming took 4 bases from V and 3 from J, leaving 13 bases between them. This CDR3 has 13 residues. CDR1 DFQATT and CDR2 SNEGSKA come from the germline V gene (reference sequence). CDR3 nucleotide sequence: TGCAGTGCTAAGGGACCGCGCCTCTACGAGCAGTACTTC. Protein product: CSAKGPRLYEQYF.

This clonotype appeared many times. The chain couples TRBV10-3 to TRBJ2-7, with D perhaps TRBD1 (5 bases). Deletions cut 10 bases from V and 0 bases from J, with 13 bases between. The CDR3 totals 13 residues. Germline V CDR1 and CDR2: ENHRY, SYGVKD. Written as DNA, the CDR3 is TGTGCCAGGCCCTCAGGGTTCTCCTACGAGCAGTACTTC. Translating it yields CARPSGFSYEQYF.

Many counts were recorded for this clonotype. The chain carries TRBV30 and TRBJ2-2; D unresolved. The CDR3 consists of 13 residues. The germline gives CDR1 GTSNPN, CDR2 SVGIG (reference sequence). V was shortened by 2 bases and J by 7 bases, with 11 bases between the two germline ends. The CDR3 DNA reads TGTGCCTGGAGTTGGGCCGGGTACGGGGAGCTGTTTTTT. This encodes CAWSWAGYGELFF.

This clonotype appeared many times. The chain links TRBV20-1 to TRBJ2-7; D remains unclear. Per the germline V gene, CDR1 is DFQATT and CDR2 is SNEGSKA (reference sequence). This CDR3 contains 15 residues. The ends were cut back, 1 base at V and 0 bases at J, with 13 bases in the middle. CDR3 in amino acids: CSARVSSAYSYEQYF. The CDR3 DNA reads TGCAGTGCTAGAGTTTCGAGCGCCTACTCCTACGAGCAGTACTTC.

This clonotype has a handful of counts. This sequence joins TRBV30 and TRBJ2-1; D not resolved. CDR3 length: 13 residues. Looked up from germline, CDR1 is GTSNPN and CDR2 is SVGIG (reference sequence). V lost 1 base and J 6 bases, leaving 10 bases between the germline ends. The CDR3 DNA reads TGTGCCTGGAGTGCCCAGGCCAGCAATGAGCAGTTCTTC. It encodes CAWSAQASNEQFF.

This clonotype was observed at least ten times. This CDR3 is CSGSILAGTQYF. For the CDR3, the DNA is TGCAGCGGGAGCATACTAGCGGGAACGCAGTATTTT. This chain connects TRBV29-1 to TRBJ2-3; TRBD2 aligns across 10 bases. With 7 bases clipped from V and 9 bases from J, the junction kept 7 bases outside the gene matches. Germline V gene sequence: CDR1 SQVTM, CDR2 ANQGSEA. The CDR3 has 12 residues.

This clonotype was observed at least ten times. The chain combines TRBV25-1 with TRBJ2-3, with D hard to call. Germline lookup yields CDR1 MGHDK and CDR2 SYGVNS. Trimming left V 3 bases short and J 2 bases short, with 12 bases between. The CDR3 spans 15 residues. The CDR3 coding sequence is TGTGCCAGCAGTGATCCGGCTACCCCCACAGATACGCAGTATTTT. This sequence encodes CASSDPATPTDTQYF.